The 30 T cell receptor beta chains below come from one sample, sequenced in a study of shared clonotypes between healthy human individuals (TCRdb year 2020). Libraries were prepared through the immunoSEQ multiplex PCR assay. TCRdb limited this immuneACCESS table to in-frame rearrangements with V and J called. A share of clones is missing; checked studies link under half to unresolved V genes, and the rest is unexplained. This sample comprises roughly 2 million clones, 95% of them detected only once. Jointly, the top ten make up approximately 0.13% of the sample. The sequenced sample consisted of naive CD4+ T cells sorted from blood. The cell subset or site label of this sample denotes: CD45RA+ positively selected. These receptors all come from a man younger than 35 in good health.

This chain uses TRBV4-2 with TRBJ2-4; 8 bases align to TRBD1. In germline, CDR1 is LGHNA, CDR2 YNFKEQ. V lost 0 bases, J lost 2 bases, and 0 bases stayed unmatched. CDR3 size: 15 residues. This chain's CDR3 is CASSQDRGPKNIQYF. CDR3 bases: TGTGCCAGCAGCCAAGACAGGGGGCCCAAAAACATTCAGTACTTC.

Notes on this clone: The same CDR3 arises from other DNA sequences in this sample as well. The DNA of the CDR3 is TGTGCCAGCAGTGGATTACAGGGCGGGGAGCAGTACTTC. Its protein is CASSGLQGGEQYF. V usage is TRBV2 and J usage is TRBJ2-7; possible D gene TRBD1, 6 bases. The CDR3 loop spans 13 amino acids. V lost 4 bases to trimming and J lost 7 bases, with 14 bases between them. Per germline, CDR1 SNHLY and CDR2 FYNNEI.

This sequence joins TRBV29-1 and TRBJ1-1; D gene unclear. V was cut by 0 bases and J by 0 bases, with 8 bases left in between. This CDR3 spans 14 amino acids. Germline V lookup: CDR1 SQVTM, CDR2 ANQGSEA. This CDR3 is CSVEDQPLNTEAFF. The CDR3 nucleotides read TGCAGCGTTGAAGACCAACCCTTGAACACTGAAGCTTTCTTT.

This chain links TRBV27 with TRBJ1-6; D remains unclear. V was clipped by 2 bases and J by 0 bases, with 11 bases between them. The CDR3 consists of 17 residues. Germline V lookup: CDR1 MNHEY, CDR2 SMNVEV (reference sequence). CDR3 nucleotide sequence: TGTGCCAGCAGTTTAGCACGATTCAACTCCTATAATTCACCCCTCCACTTT. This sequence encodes CASSLARFNSYNSPLHF.

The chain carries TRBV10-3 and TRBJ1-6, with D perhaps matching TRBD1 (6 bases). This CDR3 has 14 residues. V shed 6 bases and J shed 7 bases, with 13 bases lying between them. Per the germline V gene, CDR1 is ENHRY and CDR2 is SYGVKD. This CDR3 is CAISWTGGNSPLHF. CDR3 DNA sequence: TGTGCCATCAGCTGGACCGGGGGCAATTCACCCCTCCACTTT.

The DNA for the CDR3 is TGTGCCAGCAGTTTTACCACCCTTCCCACAGGGGAGGGTGGCTACACCTTC. Amino acid sequence: CASSFTTLPTGEGGYTF. The chain employs TRBV28 and TRBJ1-2, with 7 bases matching TRBD1. The J segment lost 7 bases and the V segment lost 3 bases, leaving 17 bases of the junction unmatched. Germline lookup yields CDR1 MDHEN and CDR2 SYDVKM. This CDR3 region has 17 residues.

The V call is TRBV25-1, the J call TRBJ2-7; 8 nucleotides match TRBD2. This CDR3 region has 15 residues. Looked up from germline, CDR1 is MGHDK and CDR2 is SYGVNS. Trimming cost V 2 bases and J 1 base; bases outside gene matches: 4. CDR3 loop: CASSESGGFSYEQYF. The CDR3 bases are TGTGCCAGCAGTGAAAGCGGGGGATTTTCCTACGAGCAGTACTTC.

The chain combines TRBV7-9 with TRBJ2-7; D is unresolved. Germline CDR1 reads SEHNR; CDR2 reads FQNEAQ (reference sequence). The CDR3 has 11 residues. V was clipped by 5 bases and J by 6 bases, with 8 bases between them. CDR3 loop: CASSPQSEQYF. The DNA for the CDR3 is TGTGCCAGCAGCCCTCAAAGCGAGCAGTACTTC.

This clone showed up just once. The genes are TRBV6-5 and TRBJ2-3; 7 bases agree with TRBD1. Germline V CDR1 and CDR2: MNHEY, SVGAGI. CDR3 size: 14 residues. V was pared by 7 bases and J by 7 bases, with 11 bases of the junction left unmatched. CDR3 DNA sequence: TGTGCCAGCACCTCCGAAGGGGGCTCACATACGCAGTATTTT. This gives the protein CASTSEGGSHTQYF.

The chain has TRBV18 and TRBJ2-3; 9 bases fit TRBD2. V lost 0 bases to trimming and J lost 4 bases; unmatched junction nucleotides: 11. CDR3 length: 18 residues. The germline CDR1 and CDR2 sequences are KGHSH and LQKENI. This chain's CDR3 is CASSPPWGPASGADTQYF. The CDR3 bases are TGTGCCAGCTCACCACCGTGGGGTCCGGCTAGCGGGGCAGATACGCAGTATTTT.

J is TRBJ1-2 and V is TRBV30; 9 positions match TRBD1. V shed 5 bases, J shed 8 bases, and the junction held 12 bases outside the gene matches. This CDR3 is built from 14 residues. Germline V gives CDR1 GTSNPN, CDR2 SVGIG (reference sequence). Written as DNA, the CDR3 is TGTGCCTGGGCCGAGACAGGGGGTTGGTGGGGCTACACCTTC. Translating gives CAWAETGGWWGYTF.

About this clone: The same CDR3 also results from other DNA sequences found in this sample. CDR3 DNA: TGTGCCAGCAGCTTAACAGGGATCCAAGAGACCCAGTACTTC. Translation: CASSLTGIQETQYF. The chain couples TRBV7-9 to TRBJ2-5; tentatively, D is TRBD1 (6 bases). Trimming removed 2 bases from V and 1 base from J, with 8 bases in between. This CDR3 is built from 14 residues. The germline V gene has CDR1 SEHNR and CDR2 FQNEAQ (reference sequence).

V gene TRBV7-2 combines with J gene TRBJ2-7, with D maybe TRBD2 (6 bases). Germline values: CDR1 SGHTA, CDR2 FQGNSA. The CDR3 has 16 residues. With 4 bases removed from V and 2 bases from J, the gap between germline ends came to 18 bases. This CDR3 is CASSSQGLSSAYEQYF. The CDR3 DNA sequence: TGTGCCAGCAGCTCCCAGGGACTGAGTTCTGCCTACGAGCAGTACTTC.

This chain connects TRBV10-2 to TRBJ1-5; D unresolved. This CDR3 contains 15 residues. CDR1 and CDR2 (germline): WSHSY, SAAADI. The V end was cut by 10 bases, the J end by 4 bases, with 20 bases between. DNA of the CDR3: TGCGCCACCTCAGAGGACCTGACCAAAAATCAGCCCCAGCATTTT. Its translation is CATSEDLTKNQPQHF.

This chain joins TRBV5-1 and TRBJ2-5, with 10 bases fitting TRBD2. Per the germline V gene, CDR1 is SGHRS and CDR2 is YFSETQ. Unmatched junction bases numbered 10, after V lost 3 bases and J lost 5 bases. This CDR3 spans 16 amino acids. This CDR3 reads CASSSVGAGGSETQYF. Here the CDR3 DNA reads TGCGCCAGCAGCTCGGTAGGAGCGGGGGGGTCGGAGACCCAGTACTTC.

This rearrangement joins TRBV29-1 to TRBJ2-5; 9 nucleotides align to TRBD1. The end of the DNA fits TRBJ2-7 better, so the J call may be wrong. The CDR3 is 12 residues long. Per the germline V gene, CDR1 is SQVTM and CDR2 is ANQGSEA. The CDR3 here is CSAGQGWAEQYF. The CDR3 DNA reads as TGCAGCGCCGGACAGGGGTGGGCCGAGCAGTACTTC.

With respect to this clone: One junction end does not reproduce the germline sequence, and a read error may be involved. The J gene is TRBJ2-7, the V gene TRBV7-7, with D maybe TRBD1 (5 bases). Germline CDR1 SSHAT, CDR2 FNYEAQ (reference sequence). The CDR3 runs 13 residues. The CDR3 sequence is CASSVRTNDEQYF. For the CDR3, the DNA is TGTGCTAGCAGCGTTAGGACAAACGACGAGCAGTACTTC.

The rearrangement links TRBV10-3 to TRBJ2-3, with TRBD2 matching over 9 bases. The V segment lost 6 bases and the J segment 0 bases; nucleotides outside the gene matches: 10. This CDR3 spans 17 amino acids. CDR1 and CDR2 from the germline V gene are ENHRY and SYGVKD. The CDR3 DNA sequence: TGTGCCATCAGGGAGGGGTTAGCGGGGGTTAGCACAGATACGCAGTATTTT. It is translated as CAIREGLAGVSTDTQYF.

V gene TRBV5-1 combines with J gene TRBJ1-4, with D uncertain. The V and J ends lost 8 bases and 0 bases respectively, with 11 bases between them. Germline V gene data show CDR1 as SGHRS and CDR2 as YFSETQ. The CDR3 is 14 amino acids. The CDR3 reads CASREYTTNEKLFF. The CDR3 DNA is TGCGCCAGTCGAGAATACACAACTAATGAAAAACTGTTTTTT.

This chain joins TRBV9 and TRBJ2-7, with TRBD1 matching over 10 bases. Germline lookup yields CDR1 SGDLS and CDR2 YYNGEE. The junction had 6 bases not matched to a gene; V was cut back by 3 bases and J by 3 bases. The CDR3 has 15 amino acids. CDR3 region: CASSESGTGVYEQYF. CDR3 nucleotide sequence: TGTGCCAGCAGCGAATCCGGGACAGGGGTCTACGAGCAGTACTTC.

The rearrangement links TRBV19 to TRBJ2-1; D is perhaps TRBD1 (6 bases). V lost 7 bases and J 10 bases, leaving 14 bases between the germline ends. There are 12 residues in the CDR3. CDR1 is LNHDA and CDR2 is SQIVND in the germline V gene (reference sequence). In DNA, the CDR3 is TGTGCCAGTAACCTCCCAGGGGTCGAGCAGTTCTTC. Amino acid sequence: CASNLPGVEQFF.

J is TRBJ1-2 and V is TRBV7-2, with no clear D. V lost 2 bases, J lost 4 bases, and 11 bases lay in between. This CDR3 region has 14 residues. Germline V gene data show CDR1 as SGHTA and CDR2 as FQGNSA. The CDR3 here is CASSLPLAVYGYTF. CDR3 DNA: TGTGCCAGCAGCTTACCTTTGGCAGTCTATGGCTACACCTTC.

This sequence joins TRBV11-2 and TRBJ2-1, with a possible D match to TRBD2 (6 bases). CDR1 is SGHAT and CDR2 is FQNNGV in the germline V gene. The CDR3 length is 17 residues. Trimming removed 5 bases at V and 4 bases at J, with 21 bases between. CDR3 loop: CASSPGWAGTQYNEQFF. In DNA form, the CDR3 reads TGTGCCAGCAGCCCGGGGTGGGCGGGGACCCAATACAATGAGCAGTTCTTC. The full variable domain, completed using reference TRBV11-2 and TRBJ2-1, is EAGVAQSPRYKIIEKRQSVAFWCNPISGHATLYWYQQILGQGPKLLIQFQNNGVVDDSQLPKDRFSAERLKGVDSTLKIQPAKLEDSAVYLCASSPGWAGTQYNEQFFGPGTRLTVL.

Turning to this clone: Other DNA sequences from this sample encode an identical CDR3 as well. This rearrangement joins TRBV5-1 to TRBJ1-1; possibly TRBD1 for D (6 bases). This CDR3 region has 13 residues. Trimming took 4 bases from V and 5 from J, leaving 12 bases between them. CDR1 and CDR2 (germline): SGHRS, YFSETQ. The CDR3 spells CASSAQGSTEAFF. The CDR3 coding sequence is TGCGCCAGCAGCGCCCAGGGGAGTACTGAAGCTTTCTTT.

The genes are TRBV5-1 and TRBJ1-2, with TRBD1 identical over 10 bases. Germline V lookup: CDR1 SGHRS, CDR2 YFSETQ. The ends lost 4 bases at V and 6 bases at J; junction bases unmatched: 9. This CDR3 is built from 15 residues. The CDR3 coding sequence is TGCGCCAGCAGCACGGCGGGACAGGGGTTCGATGGCTACACCTTC. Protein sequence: CASSTAGQGFDGYTF. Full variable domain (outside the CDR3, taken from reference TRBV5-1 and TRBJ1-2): KAGVTQTPRYLIKTRGQQVTLSCSPISGHRSVSWYQQTPGQGLQFLFEYFSETQRNKGNFPGRFSGRQFSNSRSEMNVSTLELGDSALYLCASSTAGQGFDGYTFGSGTRLTVV.

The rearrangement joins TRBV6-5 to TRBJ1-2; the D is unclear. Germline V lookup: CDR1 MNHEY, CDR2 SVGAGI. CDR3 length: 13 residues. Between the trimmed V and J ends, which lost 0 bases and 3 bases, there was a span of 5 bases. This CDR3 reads CASSYSVHYGYTF. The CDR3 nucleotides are TGTGCCAGCAGTTACTCGGTGCACTATGGCTACACCTTC.

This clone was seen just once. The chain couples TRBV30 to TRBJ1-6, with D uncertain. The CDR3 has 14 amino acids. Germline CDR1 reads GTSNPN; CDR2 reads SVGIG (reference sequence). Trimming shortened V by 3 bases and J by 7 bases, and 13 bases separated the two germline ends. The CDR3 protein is CAWRPETSNSPLHF. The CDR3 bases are TGTGCCTGGAGGCCGGAGACAAGCAATTCACCCCTCCACTTT.

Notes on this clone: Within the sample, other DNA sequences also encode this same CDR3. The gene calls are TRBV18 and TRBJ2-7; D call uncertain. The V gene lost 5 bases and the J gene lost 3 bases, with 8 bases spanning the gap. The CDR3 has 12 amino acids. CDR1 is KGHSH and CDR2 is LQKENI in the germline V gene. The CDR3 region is CASSSRDYEQYF. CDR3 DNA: TGTGCCAGCTCAAGCAGAGACTACGAGCAGTACTTC. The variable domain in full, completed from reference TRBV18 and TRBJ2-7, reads NAGVMQNPRHLVRRRGQEARLRCSPMKGHSHVYWYRQLPEEGLKFMVYLQKENIIDESGMPKERFSAEFPKEGPSILRIQQVVRGDSAAYFCASSSRDYEQYFGPGTRLTVT.

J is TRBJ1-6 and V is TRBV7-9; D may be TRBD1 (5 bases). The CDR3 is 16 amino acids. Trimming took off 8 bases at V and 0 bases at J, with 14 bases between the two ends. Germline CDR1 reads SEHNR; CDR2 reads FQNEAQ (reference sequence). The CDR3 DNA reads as TGTGCCAGCGGGGCCGGCCCGAGCTCCTATAATTCACCCCTCCACTTT. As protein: CASGAGPSSYNSPLHF.

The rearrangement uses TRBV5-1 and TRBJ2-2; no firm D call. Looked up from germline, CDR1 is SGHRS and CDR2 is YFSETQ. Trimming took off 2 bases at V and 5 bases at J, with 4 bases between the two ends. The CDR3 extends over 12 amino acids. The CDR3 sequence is CASSFRTGELFF. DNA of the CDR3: TGCGCCAGCAGCTTCAGAACCGGGGAGCTGTTTTTT.